This TCR beta chain was obtained from a study of T cells in Graves' hyperthyroidism and ophthalmopathy. This clonotype was counted many times. Researchers took RNA transcripts and amplified the TCR beta CDR3 regions from them. Carried out on the TCR CDR3, a first-round RT-PCR used the HTBI primer set. TCRdb independently ran MiXCR on the multiplex PCR reads; one entry per CDR3 protein. The sample lists about 290,000 distinct CDR3 sequences; over 15% were seen once. Each diagnosis drew on symptoms, thyroxine, TRAb, thyroid ultrasound and orbital computed tomography findings. V was clipped by 5 bases and J by 5 bases, with 13 bases between them. The V gene's germline CDR1 is MDHEN and CDR2 SYDVKM. The CDR3 consists of 15 residues.

The source material was blood. The receptor was derived from a woman aged 55-70 years with Graves' ophthalmopathy. The rearrangement links TRBV28 to TRBJ1-6; possibly TRBD1 for D (6 bases). CDR3 loop: CASSGRDTHNSPLHF. The CDR3 coding sequence is TGTGCCAGCAGTGGCCGGGACACCCATAATTCACCCCTCCACTTT.